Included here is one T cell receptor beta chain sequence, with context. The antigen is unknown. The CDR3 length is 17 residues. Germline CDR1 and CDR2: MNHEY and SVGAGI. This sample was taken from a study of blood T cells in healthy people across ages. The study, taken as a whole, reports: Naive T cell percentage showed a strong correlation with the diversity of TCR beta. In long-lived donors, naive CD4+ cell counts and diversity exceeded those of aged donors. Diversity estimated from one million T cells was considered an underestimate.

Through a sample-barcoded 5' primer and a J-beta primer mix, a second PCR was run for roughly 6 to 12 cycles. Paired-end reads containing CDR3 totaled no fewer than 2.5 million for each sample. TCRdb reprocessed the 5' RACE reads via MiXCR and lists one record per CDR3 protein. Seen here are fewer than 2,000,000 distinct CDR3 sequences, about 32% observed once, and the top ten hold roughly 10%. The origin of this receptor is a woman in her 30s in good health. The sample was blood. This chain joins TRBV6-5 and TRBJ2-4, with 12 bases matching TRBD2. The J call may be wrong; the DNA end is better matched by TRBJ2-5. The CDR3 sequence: CASSYGATSGGQETQYF. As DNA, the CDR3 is TGTGCCAGCAGTTACGGGGCGACTAGCGGGGGCCAAGAGACCCAGTACTTC.